This T cell receptor (beta chain) was identified during a study of T cell responses to AZD1222 COVID-19 vaccine. V was clipped by 5 bases and J by 7 bases, with 11 bases between them. The CDR3 loop spans 12 amino acids. In germline, CDR1 is LGHDT, CDR2 YNNKEL (reference sequence). Using immunoSEQ multiplex PCR, the repertoire was profiled, and TCRdb retains in-frame clones only, with some absent. The sample yields 210,000 or so clones, under 95% seen once. The specimen comprised peripheral blood, sampled on day 0 of MenACWY control vaccination. This chain links TRBV3-1 (or the pseudogene TRBV3-2) with TRBJ1-2, with D possibly matching TRBD1 (5 bases). The sequence came from an adult in good health. CDR3: CASSSTGGGYTF. CDR3 DNA: TGTGCCAGCAGCTCTACAGGAGGTGGCTACACCTTC.